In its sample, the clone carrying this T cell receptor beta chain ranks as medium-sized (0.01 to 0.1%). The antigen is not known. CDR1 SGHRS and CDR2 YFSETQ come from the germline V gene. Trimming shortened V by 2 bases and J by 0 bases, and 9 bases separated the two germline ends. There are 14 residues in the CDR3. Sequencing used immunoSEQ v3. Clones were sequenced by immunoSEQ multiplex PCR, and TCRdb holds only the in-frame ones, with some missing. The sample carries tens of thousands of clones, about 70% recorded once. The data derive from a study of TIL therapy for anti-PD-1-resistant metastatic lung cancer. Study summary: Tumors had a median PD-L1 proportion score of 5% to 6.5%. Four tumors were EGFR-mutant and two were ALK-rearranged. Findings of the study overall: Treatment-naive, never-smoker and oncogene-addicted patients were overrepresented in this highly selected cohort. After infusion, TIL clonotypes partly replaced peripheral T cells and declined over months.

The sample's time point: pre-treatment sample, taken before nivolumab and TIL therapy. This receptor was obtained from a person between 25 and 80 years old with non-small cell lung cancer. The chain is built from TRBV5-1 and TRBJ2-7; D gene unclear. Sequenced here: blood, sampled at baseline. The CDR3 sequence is CASSFRRSSYEQYV. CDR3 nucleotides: TGCGCCAGCAGCTTTCGGCGGAGCTCCTACGAGCAGTACGTC.